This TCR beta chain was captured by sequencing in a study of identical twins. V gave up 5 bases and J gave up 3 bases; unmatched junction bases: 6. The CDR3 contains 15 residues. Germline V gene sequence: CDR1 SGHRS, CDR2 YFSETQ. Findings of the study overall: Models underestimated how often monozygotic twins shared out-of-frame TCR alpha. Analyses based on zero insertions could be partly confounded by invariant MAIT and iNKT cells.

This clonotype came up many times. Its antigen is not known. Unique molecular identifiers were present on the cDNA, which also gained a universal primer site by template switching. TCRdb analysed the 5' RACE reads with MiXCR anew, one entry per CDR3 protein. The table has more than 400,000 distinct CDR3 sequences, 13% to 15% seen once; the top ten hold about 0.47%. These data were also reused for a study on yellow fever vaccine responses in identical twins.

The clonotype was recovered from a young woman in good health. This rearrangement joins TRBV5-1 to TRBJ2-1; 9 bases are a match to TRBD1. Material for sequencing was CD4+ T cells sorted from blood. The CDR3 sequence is CASRSGTGNYNEQFF. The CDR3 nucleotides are TGCGCCAGCAGGTCCGGGACAGGGAACTACAATGAGCAGTTCTTC.